These 25 T cell receptor beta chains were sequenced from one sample in a study of blood T cell repertoires in COVID-19. Here immunoSEQ multiplex PCR was the method, and the copy in TCRdb shows in-frame clones only, minus some. The table records 270,000 or so clones, roughly 89% of them present only once. Input material: peripheral blood. The source is a woman aged 40 to 50 who had recovered from COVID-19.

The chain couples TRBV5-3 to TRBJ2-7; 9 bases match TRBD2. TRBV5-3 falls under the ORF class, with uncertain function. This CDR3 spans 15 amino acids. With V trimmed by 0 bases and J by 5 bases, 6 bases remained unmatched. The CDR3 region is CARSLGQREVNEQYF. The CDR3 nucleotides read TGTGCCAGAAGCTTGGGACAGCGGGAGGTTAACGAGCAGTACTTC.

Concerning this clone: The sample has other DNA sequences that encode this CDR3 too. The gene calls are TRBV19 and TRBJ1-5; D possibly corresponds to TRBD1 (5 bases). This CDR3 comprises 15 residues. Germline V gives CDR1 LNHDA, CDR2 SQIVND (reference sequence). V gave up 6 bases and J gave up 1 base, with 13 bases separating them. This CDR3 reads CASRPSDSSNQPQHF. CDR3 bases: TGTGCCAGTAGGCCATCAGACAGCAGCAATCAGCCCCAGCATTTT.

The chain carries TRBV6-1 and TRBJ1-4; D is unresolved. V gave up 3 bases and J gave up 3 bases, with 14 bases separating them. The CDR3 length is 16 residues. Germline loops: CDR1 MNHNS, CDR2 SASEGT. The CDR3 DNA follows: TGTGCCAGCAGTGACCCCTGGACGGACTCTAATGAAAAACTGTTTTTT. It is translated as CASSDPWTDSNEKLFF.

V gene TRBV30 combines with J gene TRBJ1-2, with 8 bases lining up with TRBD1. The CDR3 spans 14 residues. Germline V gene data show CDR1 as GTSNPN and CDR2 as SVGIG (reference sequence). Trimming at V came to 0 bases and at J to 4 bases, leaving 4 bases not matched to a gene. The CDR3 spells CAWSVGRGPYGYTF. CDR3 DNA: TGTGCCTGGAGTGTCGGCAGGGGGCCCTATGGCTACACCTTC. The full variable domain, its missing parts supplied by reference TRBV30 and TRBJ1-2, is SQTIHQWPATLVQPVGSPLSLECTVEGTSNPNLYWYRQAAGRGLQLLFYSVGIGQISSEVPQNLSASRPQDRQFILSSKKLLLSDSGFYLCAWSVGRGPYGYTFGSGTRLTVV.

The chain recombines TRBV5-1 with TRBJ2-2, with D possibly being TRBD2 (6 bases). The CDR3 spans 16 residues. Germline CDR1 and CDR2: SGHRS and YFSETQ. V dropped 1 base and J dropped 1 base, with 11 bases sitting between them. In DNA form, the CDR3 reads TGCGCCAGCAGCTTGTCCGGGGGTAGGAACACCGGGGAGCTGTTTTTT. Encoded protein: CASSLSGGRNTGELFF.

The J gene is TRBJ2-5, the V gene TRBV5-1, with 12 positions matching TRBD2. Germline CDR1 is SGHRS and CDR2 is YFSETQ. The length of the CDR3 is 19 residues. V was pared by 0 bases and J by 5 bases, with 14 bases of the junction left unmatched. The CDR3 protein is CASSLGEKTSGSPRETQYF. The CDR3 nucleotides read TGCGCCAGCAGCTTGGGGGAAAAGACTAGCGGGAGCCCAAGGGAGACCCAGTACTTC.

The chain carries TRBV12-5 and TRBJ2-7; 11 bases agree with TRBD2. Germline-derived CDR1 and CDR2 are LGHNT and FRNRAP. The CDR3 covers 14 residues. With 7 bases clipped from V and 6 bases from J, the junction kept 8 bases outside the gene matches. The CDR3 bases are TGTGCTAGTGCCGATAGCGGGAGGGCCGCCGAGCAGTACTTC. Translating gives CASADSGRAAEQYF. The variable domain in full, completed from reference TRBV12-5 and TRBJ2-7, reads DARVTQTPRHKVTEMGQEVTMRCQPILGHNTVFWYRQTMMQGLELLAYFRNRAPLDDSGMPKDRFSAEMPDATLATLKIQPSEPRDSAVYFCASADSGRAAEQYFGPGTRLTVT.

The rearrangement joins TRBV9 to TRBJ2-1; 10 bases agree with TRBD2. The CDR3 contains 15 residues. Germline V gene data show CDR1 as SGDLS and CDR2 as YYNGEE. Losses at the gene ends were 3 bases for V and 3 bases for J; bases not matched to a gene: 3. The CDR3 sequence is CASSEREGVYNEQFF. As DNA, the CDR3 is TGTGCCAGCAGCGAGCGGGAGGGCGTCTACAATGAGCAGTTCTTC.

This clone was detected only a few times. J is TRBJ2-7 and V is TRBV27; tentatively, D is TRBD2 (5 bases). The CDR3 totals 10 residues. V was shortened by 8 bases and J by 5 bases, with 7 bases between the two germline ends. Looked up from germline, CDR1 is MNHEY and CDR2 is SMNVEV (reference sequence). In nucleotides, the CDR3 is TGTGCCAGCGGAGGCCACGAGCAGTACTTC. This sequence encodes CASGGHEQYF.

This clone was recorded once. CDR3 protein: CSVAGQGAVHEKLFF. The CDR3 DNA sequence: TGCAGCGTTGCGGGACAGGGGGCAGTTCATGAAAAACTGTTTTTT. This chain links TRBV29-1 with TRBJ1-4; TRBD1 matches at 12 bases. V dropped 4 bases and J dropped 6; count of bases not matched to a gene: 6. The germline CDR1 and CDR2 sequences are SQVTM and ANQGSEA. The CDR3 covers 15 residues.

The CDR3 here is CASSNTQGPEDQYF. Written as DNA, the CDR3 is TGTGCCAGCAGTAACACGCAGGGTCCTGAAGACCAGTACTTC. The chain joins TRBV28 to TRBJ2-5; the D gene is possibly TRBD1 (5 bases). The V gene lost 5 bases and the J gene lost 10 bases, with 20 bases spanning the gap. The germline gives CDR1 MDHEN, CDR2 SYDVKM. CDR3 length equals 14 residues.

J is TRBJ1-2 and V is TRBV5-6, with D possibly being TRBD1 (6 bases). Trimming removed 4 bases from V and 6 bases from J, with 19 bases in between. The germline gives CDR1 SGHDT, CDR2 YYEEEE. CDR3 length equals 15 residues. CDR3 sequence reads: CASSTDRWETHGYTF. The CDR3 DNA follows: TGTGCCAGCAGCACTGACAGGTGGGAGACTCATGGCTACACCTTC.

The chain joins TRBV7-9 to TRBJ2-1; 7 bases agree with TRBD2. Germline V gene sequence: CDR1 SEHNR, CDR2 FQNEAQ (reference sequence). The CDR3 loop spans 15 amino acids. Trimming took 1 base from V and 6 from J; bases not matched to a gene: 6. CDR3: CASSLGAGARNEQFF. DNA of the CDR3: TGTGCCAGCAGCTTAGGGGCGGGAGCCCGCAATGAGCAGTTCTTC.

The V gene is TRBV6-1, the J gene TRBJ1-1, with a tentative D call TRBD1 (6 bases). The CDR3 is made up of 14 amino acids. With 2 bases removed from V and 3 bases from J, the gap between germline ends came to 10 bases. In germline, CDR1 is MNHNS, CDR2 SASEGT. The CDR3 protein is CASSEMDRDTEAFF. CDR3 sequence (DNA): TGTGCCAGCAGTGAAATGGACAGAGACACTGAAGCTTTCTTT.

This clone has just a few counts. This chain connects TRBV6-5 to TRBJ2-5, with D possibly matching TRBD2 (7 bases). This CDR3 has 15 amino acids. V lost 8 bases and J lost 5, with 21 bases in between. Germline loops: CDR1 MNHEY, CDR2 SVGAGI. This CDR3 is CASLPWGEGGETQYF. CDR3 nucleotides: TGTGCCAGCCTCCCGTGGGGGGAGGGGGGGGAGACCCAGTACTTC.

J is TRBJ2-5 and V is TRBV2; 11 bases line up with TRBD2. The junction had 4 bases not matched to a gene; V was cut back by 8 bases and J by 5 bases. This CDR3 is 13 amino acids long. Germline V gives CDR1 SNHLY, CDR2 FYNNEI. As DNA, the CDR3 is TGTGCCAGCTACCTAGCGGGAGGCGAGACCCAGTACTTC. Protein: CASYLAGGETQYF.

The chain links TRBV10-1 to TRBJ2-5, with TRBD2 identical over 12 bases. J gave up 0 bases and V 0 bases, and 11 bases lay outside the gene matches. The CDR3 consists of 20 residues. The V gene's germline CDR1 is WNHNN and CDR2 SYGVQD (reference sequence). The CDR3 loop is CASSESIGLAGLRYQETQYF. The CDR3 nucleotides are TGCGCCAGCAGTGAGTCTATAGGACTAGCGGGATTACGGTACCAAGAGACCCAGTACTTC.

The CDR3 loop reads CASSQGDRDSPLHF. For the CDR3, the DNA is TGTGCCAGCAGCCAAGGGGACAGAGATTCACCCCTCCACTTT. The V call is TRBV3-1 (or the pseudogene TRBV3-2), the J call TRBJ1-6, with 7 bases lining up with TRBD1. Germline CDR1 reads LGHDT; CDR2 reads YNNKEL (reference sequence). CDR3 length equals 14 residues. V lost 1 base and J lost 8; bases outside the gene matches: 2.

The rearrangement links TRBV18 to TRBJ2-2; TRBD2 matches 8 bases. This CDR3 region has 15 residues. The germline CDR1 and CDR2 sequences are KGHSH and LQKENI. V was clipped by 7 bases and J by 2 bases; unmatched bases: 6. The CDR3 is CASLKREPNTGELFF. As DNA, the CDR3 is TGTGCCAGCTTAAAGCGGGAGCCAAACACCGGGGAGCTGTTTTTT.

This chain joins TRBV6-5 and TRBJ2-5; TRBD1 matches 11 bases. The germline V gene has CDR1 MNHEY and CDR2 SVGAGI. The CDR3 consists of 15 residues. After removal of 4 bases from V and 3 bases from J, the junction contained 4 bases not matched to a gene. CDR3 nucleotides: TGTGCCAGCAGTTCACGGACAGGGGGCAAAGAGACCCAGTACTTC. Its translation: CASSSRTGGKETQYF.

V usage is TRBV14 and J usage is TRBJ2-2; 7 bases are a match to TRBD2. The CDR3 contains 15 residues. The V and J ends lost 4 bases and 4 bases, in that order; junction bases with no gene match: 6. The germline V gene has CDR1 SGHDN and CDR2 FVKESK. The CDR3 loop reads CASSLTPGGTGELFF. The DNA for the CDR3 is TGTGCCAGCAGCCTTACGCCGGGGGGCACCGGGGAGCTGTTTTTT. Based on the CDR3 plus reference TRBV14 and TRBJ2-2, the full variable domain is EAGVTQFPSHSVIEKGQTVTLRCDPISGHDNLYWYRRVMGKEIKFLLHFVKESKQDESGMPNNRFLAERTGGTYSTLKVQPAELEDSGVYFCASSLTPGGTGELFFGEGSRLTVL.

This chain connects TRBV5-1 to TRBJ2-1, with D perhaps matching TRBD2 (5 bases). The length of the CDR3 is 16 residues. V lost 0 bases and J lost 0, with 10 bases in between. Germline CDR1 is SGHRS and CDR2 is YFSETQ. The DNA of the CDR3 is TGCGCCAGCAGCTTGGTTCCGGGGAGCTCCTACAATGAGCAGTTCTTC. Translating gives CASSLVPGSSYNEQFF.

V and J are TRBV6-4 and TRBJ2-1; 7 nucleotides match TRBD2. The CDR3 is 15 residues long. In germline, CDR1 is MRHNA, CDR2 SNTAGT. Unmatched junction bases numbered 2, after V lost 3 bases and J lost 0 bases. CDR3 loop: CASSEGGSSYNEQFF. The CDR3 coding sequence is TGTGCCAGCAGTGAGGGCGGGAGCTCCTACAATGAGCAGTTCTTC.

This sequence joins TRBV9 and TRBJ1-4, with 7 bases matching TRBD1. The CDR3 is made up of 14 amino acids. Trimming took 3 bases from V and 3 from J; bases not matched to a gene: 2. Germline CDR1 and CDR2: SGDLS and YYNGEE. The CDR3 bases are TGTGCCAGCAGCGAGGGGGCGGCTAATGAAAAACTGTTTTTT. It is translated as CASSEGAANEKLFF.

Turning to this clone: At one end the junction does not follow the germline gene, possibly because of a read error. The chain couples TRBV25-1 to TRBJ2-1; D not certain. Germline V CDR1 and CDR2: MGHDK, SYGVNS. CDR3 length: 13 amino acids. In nucleotides, the CDR3 is TGTGCCAGCAGTGACACCCCGTACAGTGAGCAGTTCTTC. Its translation: CASSDTPYSEQFF. Drawing the rest from reference TRBV25-1 and TRBJ2-1, the complete variable domain is EADIYQTPRYLVIGTGKKITLECSQTMGHDKMYWYQQDPGMELHLIHYSYGVNSTEKGDLSSESTVSRIRTEHFPLTLESARPSHTSQYLCASSDTPYSEQFFGPGTRLTVL.